The 9 T cell receptor beta chains below come from one sample, sequenced in a study of cytomegalovirus exposure and HLA in healthy donors. The PCR used 60 Vbeta and 13 Jbeta primers. Assay used: immunoSEQ multiplex PCR; TCRdb lists only in-frame clones, some missing. The table lists fewer than 150,000 clones, about 80% of them singletons. Sequencing was done on a sample of PBMCs. The origin of the receptors is a man in his thirties or forties in good health and CMV-seronegative.

The J gene is TRBJ2-3, the V gene TRBV5-1, with 7 bases identical to TRBD1. J lost 0 bases, V lost 3 bases, and 7 bases had no gene match. CDR3 length: 16 residues. CDR1 and CDR2 (germline): SGHRS, YFSETQ. CDR3 DNA: TGCGCCAGCAGCTCCTCCGGGACAGCTAGCACAGATACGCAGTATTTT. It translates to CASSSSGTASTDTQYF.

Remarks on this clone: The junction and the germline gene differ at one end; a read error may be behind it. This chain uses TRBV5-4 with TRBJ1-5; D gene ambiguous. The CDR3 sequence is 12 residues long. From germline, CDR1 is SGHNT and CDR2 YYREEE (reference sequence). The CDR3 loop is CASSILGQPQNF. The CDR3 DNA sequence: TGTGCCAGCAGCATCCTAGGCCAGCCCCAGAATTTT. The full variable domain, in which reference TRBV5-4 and TRBJ1-5 provide the parts outside the CDR3, is ETGVTQSPTHLIKTRGQQVTLRCSSQSGHNTVSWYQQALGQGPQFIFQYYREEENGRGNFPPRFSGLQFPNYSSELNVNALELDDSALYLCASSILGQPQNFGDGTRLSIL.

V is TRBV18 and J is TRBJ2-5, with TRBD1 matching 7 bases. CDR3 length: 13 residues. The junction had 2 bases not matched to a gene; V was cut back by 3 bases and J by 4 bases. Per the germline V gene, CDR1 is KGHSH and CDR2 is LQKENI. The DNA for the CDR3 is TGTGCCAGCTCACCGGGACAGTCAGAGACCCAGTACTTC. Amino acid sequence: CASSPGQSETQYF.

The chain is built from TRBV29-1 and TRBJ2-5; 8 nucleotides agree with TRBD2. This CDR3 spans 14 amino acids. Germline CDR1 SQVTM, CDR2 ANQGSEA. V gave up 4 bases and J gave up 2 bases; unmatched junction bases: 6. CDR3 bases: TGCAGCGTTGCGGTATTAGCGGGGCAAGAGACCCAGTACTTC. This codes for CSVAVLAGQETQYF. Supplemented by reference TRBV29-1 and TRBJ2-5, the full variable domain reads SAVISQKPSRDICQRGTSLTIQCQVDSQVTMMFWYRQQPGQSLTLIATANQGSEATYESGFVIDKFPISRPNLTFSTLTVSNMSPEDSSIYLCSVAVLAGQETQYFGPGTRLLVL.

The rearrangement joins TRBV19 to TRBJ1-5; TRBD1 might be the D (6 bases). The CDR3 spans 15 residues. The ends were cut back, 5 bases at V and 1 base at J, with 12 bases in the middle. The germline V gene encodes CDR1 LNHDA and CDR2 SQIVND (reference sequence). The CDR3 bases are TGTGCCAGTAGTCAGGGGAGCGGCAGCAATCAGCCCCAGCATTTT. This gives the protein CASSQGSGSNQPQHF.

J is TRBJ1-2 and V is TRBV28; TRBD1 aligns across 7 bases. CDR3 length: 17 amino acids. The germline V gene has CDR1 MDHEN and CDR2 SYDVKM. Trimming took 5 bases from V and 6 from J; bases not matched to a gene: 18. CDR3 region: CASSPPKRQGRADGYTF. CDR3 bases: TGTGCCAGCAGTCCCCCTAAACGACAGGGACGGGCGGATGGCTACACCTTC.

The chain uses TRBV19 and TRBJ2-7; 11 nucleotides match TRBD1. CDR1 is LNHDA and CDR2 is SQIVND in the germline V gene (reference sequence). The CDR3 covers 16 residues. Trimming cost V 4 bases and J 1 base; bases outside gene matches: 6. The CDR3 sequence: CASSRAGQGASYEQYF. For the CDR3, the DNA is TGTGCCAGTAGTAGGGCCGGACAGGGGGCGTCCTACGAGCAGTACTTC. Based on the CDR3 plus reference TRBV19 and TRBJ2-7, the full variable domain is DGGITQSPKYLFRKEGQNVTLSCEQNLNHDAMYWYRQDPGQGLRLIYYSQIVNDFQKGDIAEGYSVSREKKESFPLTVTSAQKNPTAFYLCASSRAGQGASYEQYFGPGTRLTVT.

This sequence joins TRBV28 and TRBJ1-2; D is unclear. Germline V gives CDR1 MDHEN, CDR2 SYDVKM. This CDR3 region has 13 residues. V was cut by 2 bases and J by 5 bases, with 9 bases left in between. The CDR3 DNA is TGTGCCAGCAGTTTAAAACTTAAATATGGCTACACCTTC. This encodes CASSLKLKYGYTF.

This clone appeared a few times. The V and J genes are TRBV7-2 and TRBJ2-3, with TRBD2 matching over 14 bases. The V gene's germline CDR1 is SGHTA and CDR2 FQGNSA. V trimming: 5 bases; J trimming: 8 bases; junction bases outside the gene matches: 6. This CDR3 is built from 15 residues. This CDR3 reads CASSLTSGRVGTQYF. The CDR3 DNA reads TGTGCCAGCAGCCTGACTAGCGGGAGGGTGGGTACGCAGTATTTT.